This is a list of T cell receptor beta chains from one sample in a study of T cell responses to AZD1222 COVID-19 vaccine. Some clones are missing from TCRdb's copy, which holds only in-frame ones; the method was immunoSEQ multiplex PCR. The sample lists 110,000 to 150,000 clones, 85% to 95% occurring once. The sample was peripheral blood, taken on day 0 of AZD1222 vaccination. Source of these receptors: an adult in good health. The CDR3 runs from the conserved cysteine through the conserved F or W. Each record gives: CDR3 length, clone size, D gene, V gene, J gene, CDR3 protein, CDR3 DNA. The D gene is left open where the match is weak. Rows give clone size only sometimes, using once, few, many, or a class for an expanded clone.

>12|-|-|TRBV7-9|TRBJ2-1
CASSLPPNEQFF
TGTGCCAGCAGCTTGCCACCCAATGAGCAGTTCTTC
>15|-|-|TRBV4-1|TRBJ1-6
CASSQERHGRSPLHF
TGCGCCAGCAGCCAAGAAAGACACGGACGTTCACCCCTCCACTTT
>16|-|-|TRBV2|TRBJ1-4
CASSPSQAATNEKLFF
TGTGCCAGCAGTCCGTCGCAGGCCGCAACTAATGAAAAACTGTTTTTT
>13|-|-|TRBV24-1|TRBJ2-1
CATSDLQGRGQFF
TGTGCCACCAGTGATTTACAGGGGAGGGGGCAGTTCTTC
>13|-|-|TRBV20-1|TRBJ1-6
CSASRGVNSPLHF
TGCAGTGCTAGTCGGGGGGTTAATTCACCCCTCCACTTT
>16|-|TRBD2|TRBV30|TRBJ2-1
CAWTPPRLADYNEQFF
TGTGCCTGGACTCCTCCTCGACTAGCGGATTACAATGAGCAGTTCTTC
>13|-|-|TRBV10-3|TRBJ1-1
CAISQDRNTEAFF
TGTGCCATCAGTCAGGACAGAAACACTGAAGCTTTCTTT
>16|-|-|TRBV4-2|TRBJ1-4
CASSQDRYGTNEKLFF
TGTGCCAGCAGCCAAGATAGGTACGGTACTAATGAAAAACTGTTTTTT
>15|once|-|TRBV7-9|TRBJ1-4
CASSPGPRVNEKLFF
TGTGCCAGCAGCCCAGGACCGCGAGTCAATGAAAAACTGTTTTTT
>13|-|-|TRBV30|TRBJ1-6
CAWSVTGDSPLHF
TGTGCCTGGAGTGTCACGGGGGATTCACCCCTCCACTTT
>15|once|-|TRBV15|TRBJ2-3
CATSREGVSTDTQYF
TGTGCCACCAGCAGAGAAGGCGTGAGCACAGATACGCAGTATTTT
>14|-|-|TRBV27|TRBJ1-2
CASSSHSGSYGYTF
TGTGCCAGCAGTTCCCACTCGGGAAGCTATGGCTACACCTTC
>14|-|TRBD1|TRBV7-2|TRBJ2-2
CASSPRQGTGELFF
TGTGCCAGCAGCCCCCGACAGGGCACCGGGGAGCTGTTTTTT
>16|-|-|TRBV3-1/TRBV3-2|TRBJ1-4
CASSQQPGVVGEKLFF
TGTGCCAGCAGCCAACAACCAGGGGTCGTTGGGGAAAAACTGTTTTTT
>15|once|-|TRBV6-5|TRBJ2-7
CASSLAHGEGYEQYF
TGTGCCAGCAGCCTAGCCCACGGCGAGGGCTACGAGCAGTACTTC
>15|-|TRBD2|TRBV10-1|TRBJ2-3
CASSESGRVADTQYF
TGCGCCAGCAGTGAAAGCGGGAGAGTGGCAGATACGCAGTATTTT
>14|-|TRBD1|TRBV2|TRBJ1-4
CASSRDRGGEKLFF
TGTGCCAGCAGTAGGGACAGGGGTGGTGAAAAACTGTTTTTT
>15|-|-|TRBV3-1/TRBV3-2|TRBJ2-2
CASSQDYGNTGELFF
TGTGCCAGCAGCCAAGACTACGGAAACACCGGGGAGCTGTTTTTT
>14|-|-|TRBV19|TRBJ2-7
CASSARGVFYEQYF
TGTGCCAGTAGTGCCCGCGGGGTATTCTACGAGCAGTACTTC
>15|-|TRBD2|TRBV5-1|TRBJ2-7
CASSKSGRYSYEQYF
TGCGCCAGCAGCAAAAGCGGGAGGTACTCCTACGAGCAGTACTTC
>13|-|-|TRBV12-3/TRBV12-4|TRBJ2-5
CASSLVLGETQYF
TGTGCCAGCAGTTTAGTTCTAGGGGAGACCCAGTACTTC
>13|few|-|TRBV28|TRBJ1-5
CASAGEGHQPQHF
TGTGCCAGCGCGGGGGAGGGCCATCAGCCCCAGCATTTT
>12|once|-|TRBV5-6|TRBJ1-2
CASSFGAGGYTF
TGTGCCAGCAGCTTCGGGGCGGGAGGCTACACCTTC
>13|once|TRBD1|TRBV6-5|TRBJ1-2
CASSRTGFSGYTF
TGTGCCAGCAGTCGGACAGGGTTTAGTGGCTACACCTTC
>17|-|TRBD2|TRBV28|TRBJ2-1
CASSTPLGLAEYNEQFF
TGTGCCAGCAGTACCCCTCTGGGACTAGCGGAATACAATGAGCAGTTCTTC